The 29 T cell receptor beta chains given below trace back to one sample, sequenced in a study of T cell responses to AZD1222 COVID-19 vaccine. Sequenced by immunoSEQ multiplex PCR; TCRdb stores in-frame clones only, minus some. This table holds 130,000 or so clones, roughly 85% found once. Sequenced here: peripheral blood, sampled 28 days after the second dose of the MenACWY control vaccine. The receptors were gathered from an adult who received the MenACWY meningococcal vaccine as a control.

The chain couples TRBV5-1 to TRBJ2-2; 11 bases match TRBD1. Germline loops: CDR1 SGHRS, CDR2 YFSETQ. Losses at the gene ends were 7 bases for V and 5 bases for J; bases not matched to a gene: 4. The CDR3 extends over 14 amino acids. CDR3 coding DNA: TGCGCCAGCGGAGGGACAGGGGGGACCGGGGAGCTGTTTTTT. Residues: CASGGTGGTGELFF.

The chain joins TRBV10-2 to TRBJ1-6; tentatively, D is TRBD1 (5 bases). The V gene's germline CDR1 is WSHSY and CDR2 SAAADI. The germline V and J ends were trimmed by 3 bases and 9 bases, with 21 bases remaining between them. The CDR3 consists of 17 residues. This CDR3 reads CASSDRTVRVWGSPLHF. The DNA for the CDR3 is TGCGCCAGCAGTGACCGCACCGTCAGGGTCTGGGGTTCACCCCTCCACTTT.

The rearrangement joins TRBV5-1 to TRBJ1-3; no firm D call. Trimming cost V 3 bases and J 0 bases, with 13 bases left between them. CDR1 and CDR2 (germline): SGHRS, YFSETQ. This CDR3 has 16 amino acids. CDR3 residues: CASSSGGFSSGNTIYF. The CDR3, as DNA: TGCGCCAGCAGCTCCGGCGGGTTCAGCTCTGGAAACACCATATATTTT.

The chain uses TRBV7-3 and TRBJ2-1; 9 nucleotides match TRBD1. Looked up from germline, CDR1 is SGHTA and CDR2 is FQGTGA. V was pared by 9 bases and J by 7 bases, with 7 bases of the junction left unmatched. The CDR3 spans 13 residues. The CDR3 DNA reads TGTGCCAGTGGGACAGGGACCCTTAATGAGCAGTTCTTC. Protein: CASGTGTLNEQFF.

The chain is built from TRBV3-1 (or the pseudogene TRBV3-2) and TRBJ1-6, with unresolved D. CDR3 length: 14 residues. CDR1 is LGHDT, CDR2 YNNKEL, per germline (reference sequence). Trimming stripped 4 bases from V and 8 bases from J, with 12 bases between. The CDR3 DNA reads TGTGCCAGCAGCCTTCAAACGGGATATTCACCCCTCCACTTT. Protein product: CASSLQTGYSPLHF.

The chain links TRBV24-1 to TRBJ1-5; a weak D match, TRBD1 (6 bases). The germline CDR1 and CDR2 sequences are KGHDR and SFDVKD. This CDR3 is built from 14 residues. Trimming shortened V by 5 bases and J by 5 bases, and 12 bases separated the two germline ends. This CDR3 is CATSVTGKDQPQHF. The CDR3 DNA sequence: TGTGCCACCAGTGTTACAGGGAAGGATCAGCCCCAGCATTTT.

About this clone itself: Relative to the germline gene, one junction end is altered; a read error may explain this. This chain joins TRBV11-2 and TRBJ2-7; the D gene is possibly TRBD1 (5 bases). This CDR3 has 13 amino acids. Germline V gene lookup returns CDR1 SGHAT and CDR2 FQNNGV. CDR3 sequence (DNA): TGTGCCACCCGCCCCCCCGACAGATTTCTCCTGCACTTC. The encoded protein is CATRPPDRFLLHF. Full variable domain (rest looked up from reference TRBV11-2 and TRBJ2-7): EAGVAQSPRYKIIEKRQSVAFWCNPISGHATLYWYQQILGQGPKLLIQFQNNGVVDDSQLPKDRFSAERLKGVDSTLKIQPAKLEDSAVYLCATRPPDRFLLHFGPGTRLTVT.

This chain connects TRBV4-3 to TRBJ2-6; D is unclear. Germline V gene data show CDR1 as LGHNA and CDR2 as YSLEER. The V end lost 0 bases, the J end lost 1 base, and 7 bases lay between the germline ends. This CDR3 is 16 amino acids long. The CDR3 DNA reads as TGCGCCAGCAGCCAAGATCGTTCTTCTGGGGCCAACGTCCTGACTTTC. It encodes CASSQDRSSGANVLTF.

V and J are TRBV13 and TRBJ1-2; D call uncertain. CDR3 length equals 13 residues. V was cut by 5 bases and J by 8 bases, with 15 bases left in between. Germline assignment: CDR1 PRHDT and CDR2 FYEKMQ (reference sequence). Written as DNA, the CDR3 is TGTGCCAGCAGCCGCGAATGGATTGTAGGCTACACCTTC. As protein: CASSREWIVGYTF. Using reference TRBV13 and TRBJ1-2 for the parts outside the CDR3, the full variable domain is AAGVIQSPRHLIKEKRETATLKCYPIPRHDTVYWYQQGPGQDPQFLISFYEKMQSDKGSIPDRFSAQQFSDYHSELNMSSLELGDSALYFCASSREWIVGYTFGSGTRLTVV.

The V gene is TRBV15, the J gene TRBJ1-2; D is undetermined. This CDR3 has 13 residues. Germline-derived CDR1 and CDR2 are LNHNV and YYDKDF (reference sequence). The germline V and J ends were trimmed by 0 bases and 4 bases, with 6 bases remaining between them. CDR3 loop: CATSRDSSYGYTF. The DNA for the CDR3 is TGTGCCACCAGCAGAGACAGTTCCTATGGCTACACCTTC.

This chain links TRBV29-1 with TRBJ2-5; D may be TRBD1 or TRBD2 (6 bases each). Germline values: CDR1 SQVTM, CDR2 ANQGSEA. V was shortened by 6 bases and J by 4 bases, with 15 bases between the two germline ends. The CDR3 is 13 residues long. CDR3 DNA sequence: TGCAGCGTAGCGGTGGGGGGCCGAGAGACCCAGTACTTC. This gives the protein CSVAVGGRETQYF.

The chain couples TRBV27 to TRBJ1-2, with D possibly matching TRBD1 (5 bases). The CDR3 totals 14 residues. With 5 bases removed from V and 1 base from J, the gap between germline ends came to 11 bases. Germline CDR1 reads MNHEY; CDR2 reads SMNVEV (reference sequence). CDR3 region: CASSPDRFNYGYTF. CDR3 sequence (DNA): TGTGCCAGCAGTCCCGACAGATTTAACTATGGCTACACCTTC.

This clone has only a few counts. The genes are TRBV7-9 and TRBJ2-7, with TRBD1 matching 11 bases. The junction had 4 bases not matched to a gene; V was cut back by 5 bases and J by 4 bases. There are 14 residues in the CDR3. Germline CDR1 SEHNR, CDR2 FQNEAQ (reference sequence). CDR3 sequence (DNA): TGTGCCAGCAGCCCGGGACAGGGGGTATACGAGCAGTACTTC. It encodes CASSPGQGVYEQYF.

The J gene is TRBJ2-7, the V gene TRBV18; TRBD2 is a possible D gene (7 bases). V was pared by 0 bases and J by 5 bases, with 14 bases between. CDR3 size: 15 residues. The germline CDR1 and CDR2 sequences are KGHSH and LQKENI. CDR3 residues: CASSPPGGRRNEQYF. The CDR3 DNA follows: TGTGCCAGCTCACCACCCGGGGGGCGAAGGAACGAGCAGTACTTC.

The chain employs TRBV3-1 (or the pseudogene TRBV3-2) and TRBJ2-5; 8 bases align to TRBD2. The CDR3 has 15 residues. Germline CDR1 LGHDT, CDR2 YNNKEL (reference sequence). The trim removed 5 bases at V and 1 base at J, leaving 6 bases unmatched. In DNA, the CDR3 is TGTGCCAGCAGCTCCGCGGGAGGATTCCAAGAGACCCAGTACTTC. It encodes CASSSAGGFQETQYF.

The chain recombines TRBV27 with TRBJ1-2; no definite D call. This CDR3 contains 14 residues. With 5 bases removed from V and 8 bases from J, the gap between germline ends came to 18 bases. The germline V gene has CDR1 MNHEY and CDR2 SMNVEV (reference sequence). CDR3 sequence reads: CASSPTRNRGGYTF. The CDR3 coding sequence is TGTGCCAGCAGTCCCACAAGGAATCGGGGAGGCTACACCTTC.

V gene TRBV3-1 (or the pseudogene TRBV3-2) combines with J gene TRBJ2-3; no clear D gene. The V gene's germline CDR1 is LGHDT and CDR2 YNNKEL (reference sequence). CDR3 length: 13 amino acids. V was clipped by 4 bases and J by 6 bases, with 11 bases between them. The CDR3 sequence is CASSRSGEDTQYF. The CDR3 DNA follows: TGTGCCAGCAGCCGATCGGGTGAGGATACGCAGTATTTT.

The chain links TRBV6-1 to TRBJ2-1, with a possible D match to TRBD2 (5 bases). CDR3 length equals 14 residues. Germline CDR1 and CDR2: MNHNS and SASEGT. Between the trimmed V and J ends, which lost 3 bases and 9 bases, there was a span of 15 bases. CDR3 in amino acids: CASSDGLDVFEQFF. The CDR3 DNA reads as TGTGCCAGCAGTGACGGACTCGACGTCTTTGAGCAGTTCTTC.

This clone came up a few times. The rearrangement links TRBV14 to TRBJ1-1, with unresolved D. Germline V gives CDR1 SGHDN, CDR2 FVKESK. The CDR3 is made up of 14 amino acids. The V gene lost 1 base and the J gene lost 1 base, with 7 bases spanning the gap. CDR3 loop: CASSQVRGNTEAFF. The DNA for the CDR3 is TGTGCCAGCAGCCAAGTGCGAGGGAACACTGAAGCTTTCTTT. The complete variable domain, with remaining parts taken from reference TRBV14 and TRBJ1-1, reads EAGVTQFPSHSVIEKGQTVTLRCDPISGHDNLYWYRRVMGKEIKFLLHFVKESKQDESGMPNNRFLAERTGGTYSTLKVQPAELEDSGVYFCASSQVRGNTEAFFGQGTRLTVV.

The gene calls are TRBV27 and TRBJ2-2; D is possibly TRBD1 (6 bases). The V gene lost 0 bases and the J gene lost 1 base, with 18 bases spanning the gap. The CDR3 runs to 19 residues. The germline V gene encodes CDR1 MNHEY and CDR2 SMNVEV (reference sequence). The CDR3 reads CASSLSRGSTGVNTGELFF. As DNA, the CDR3 is TGTGCCAGCAGTTTATCCCGAGGGTCGACAGGAGTGAACACCGGGGAGCTGTTTTTT.

The chain joins TRBV6-5 to TRBJ1-2; D remains unclear. The CDR3 runs to 12 residues. The ends were cut back, 4 bases at V and 7 bases at J, with 10 bases in the middle. CDR1 is MNHEY and CDR2 is SVGAGI in the germline V gene. The CDR3 spells CASSSALGGYTF. The CDR3, as DNA: TGTGCCAGCAGTTCGGCTTTGGGTGGCTACACCTTC.

This chain uses TRBV11-3 with TRBJ2-5; D not certain. The CDR3 contains 13 residues. V was trimmed by 1 base and J by 1 base, leaving 4 bases between them. Germline V lookup: CDR1 SGHNT, CDR2 YENEEA. The CDR3, as DNA: TGTGCCAGCAGCTTAGGGCTCCAAGAGACCCAGTACTTC. It encodes CASSLGLQETQYF.

This clone was detected only once. V is TRBV2 and J is TRBJ1-2; no definite D call. V lost 3 bases and J lost 8, with 13 bases in between. This CDR3 has 13 amino acids. The germline V gene has CDR1 SNHLY and CDR2 FYNNEI. The CDR3 reads CASSDKVTDGYTF. The CDR3 nucleotides read TGTGCCAGCAGTGACAAGGTTACGGACGGCTACACCTTC.

V is TRBV19 and J is TRBJ2-7; 10 bases are a match to TRBD2. The CDR3 covers 15 residues. Trimming removed 7 bases from V and 6 bases from J; junction bases left unmatched: 12. Germline V gene data show CDR1 as LNHDA and CDR2 as SQIVND (reference sequence). CDR3 in amino acids: CASTPKGLAGGEQYF. The CDR3 region has the DNA TGTGCCAGTACCCCAAAAGGGTTAGCGGGAGGCGAGCAGTACTTC. Combining the CDR3 with reference TRBV19 and TRBJ2-7 gives the whole variable domain DGGITQSPKYLFRKEGQNVTLSCEQNLNHDAMYWYRQDPGQGLRLIYYSQIVNDFQKGDIAEGYSVSREKKESFPLTVTSAQKNPTAFYLCASTPKGLAGGEQYFGPGTRLTVT.

This sequence joins TRBV6-4 and TRBJ2-2; D might be TRBD2 (7 bases). Trimming removed 0 bases from V and 6 bases from J, with 14 bases in between. The CDR3 loop spans 16 amino acids. Germline V lookup: CDR1 MRHNA, CDR2 SNTAGT. The CDR3 sequence: CASSDSYRGGPGELFF. CDR3 DNA sequence: TGTGCCAGCAGTGACTCTTACCGCGGGGGCCCCGGGGAGCTGTTTTTT.

The chain's CDR3 is CASTDRGSYNEQFF. The CDR3 DNA sequence: TGTGCCAGCACGGACAGGGGCTCCTACAATGAGCAGTTCTTC. V usage is TRBV5-4 and J usage is TRBJ2-1; 9 nucleotides agree with TRBD1. The germline gives CDR1 SGHNT, CDR2 YYREEE (reference sequence). The CDR3 has 14 residues. The V segment lost 6 bases and the J segment 0 bases; nucleotides outside the gene matches: 1.

In the case of this clone: An end of the junction does not agree with germline; a read error may underlie this. The rearrangement joins TRBV2 to TRBJ2-2; TRBD2 matches 8 bases. Per germline, CDR1 SNHLY and CDR2 FYNNEI. This CDR3 region has 14 residues. CDR3 in DNA: TGTGCTAGCAGGACCGGGACTAGTTACGGGGAGCTGTTTTTT. Its protein product is CASRTGTSYGELFF.

The genes are TRBV7-9 and TRBJ2-7, with D hard to call. The germline CDR1 and CDR2 sequences are SEHNR and FQNEAQ (reference sequence). The CDR3 length is 14 residues. V lost 1 base and J 3 bases, leaving 10 bases between the germline ends. The CDR3 DNA reads as TGTGCCAGCAGCTTAGGTGGCAGCCTCTACGAGCAGTACGTC. Its translation is CASSLGGSLYEQYV.

The rearrangement links TRBV9 to TRBJ2-1; a possible D gene is TRBD2 (5 bases). This CDR3 spans 15 amino acids. Trimming left V 4 bases short and J 6 bases short, with 17 bases between. The germline CDR1 and CDR2 sequences are SGDLS and YYNGEE. The CDR3 DNA reads as TGTGCCAGCAGCTCAGGACTCCCCCCCTTCAATGAGCAGTTCTTC. This translates into CASSSGLPPFNEQFF. The whole variable domain, remainder taken from reference TRBV9 and TRBJ2-1, is DSGVTQTPKHLITATGQRVTLRCSPRSGDLSVYWYQQSLDQGLQFLIQYYNGEERAKGNILERFSAQQFPDLHSELNLSSLELGDSALYFCASSSGLPPFNEQFFGPGTRLTVL.